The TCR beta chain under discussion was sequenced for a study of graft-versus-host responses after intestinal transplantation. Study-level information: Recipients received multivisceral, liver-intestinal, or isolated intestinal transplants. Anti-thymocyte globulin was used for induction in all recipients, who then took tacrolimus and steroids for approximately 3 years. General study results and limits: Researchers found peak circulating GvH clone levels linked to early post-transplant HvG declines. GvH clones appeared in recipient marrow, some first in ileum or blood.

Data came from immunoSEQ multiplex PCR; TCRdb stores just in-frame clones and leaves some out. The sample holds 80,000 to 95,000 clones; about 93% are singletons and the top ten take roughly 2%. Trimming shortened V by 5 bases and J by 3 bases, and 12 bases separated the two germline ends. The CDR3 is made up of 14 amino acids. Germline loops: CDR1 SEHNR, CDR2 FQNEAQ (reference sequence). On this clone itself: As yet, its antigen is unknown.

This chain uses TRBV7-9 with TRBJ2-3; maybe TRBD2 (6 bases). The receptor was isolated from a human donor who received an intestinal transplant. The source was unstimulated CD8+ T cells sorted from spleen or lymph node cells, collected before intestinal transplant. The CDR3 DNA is TGTGCCAGCAGCCCGATCGGAGGGACAGATACGCAGTATTTT. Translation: CASSPIGGTDTQYF.